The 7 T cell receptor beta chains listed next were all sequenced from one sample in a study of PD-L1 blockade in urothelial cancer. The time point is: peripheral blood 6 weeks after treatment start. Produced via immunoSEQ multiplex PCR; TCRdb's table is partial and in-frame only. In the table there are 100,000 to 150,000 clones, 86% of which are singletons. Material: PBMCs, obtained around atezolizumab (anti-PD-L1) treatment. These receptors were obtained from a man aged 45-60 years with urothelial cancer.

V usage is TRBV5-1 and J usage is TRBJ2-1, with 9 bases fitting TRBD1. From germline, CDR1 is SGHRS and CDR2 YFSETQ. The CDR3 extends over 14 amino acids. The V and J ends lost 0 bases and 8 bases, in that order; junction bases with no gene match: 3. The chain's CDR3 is CASSLGDRVHEQFF. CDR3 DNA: TGCGCCAGCAGCTTGGGGGACAGGGTGCATGAGCAGTTCTTC. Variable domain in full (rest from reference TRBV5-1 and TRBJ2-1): KAGVTQTPRYLIKTRGQQVTLSCSPISGHRSVSWYQQTPGQGLQFLFEYFSETQRNKGNFPGRFSGRQFSNSRSEMNVSTLELGDSALYLCASSLGDRVHEQFFGPGTRLTVL.

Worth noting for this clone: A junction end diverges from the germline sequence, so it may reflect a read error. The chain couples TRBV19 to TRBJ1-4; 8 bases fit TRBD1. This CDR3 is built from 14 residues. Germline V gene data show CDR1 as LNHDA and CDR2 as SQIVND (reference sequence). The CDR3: CASSGTGGNGKLFF. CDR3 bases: TGTGCCAGTAGCGGGACAGGCGGAAATGGAAAACTGTTTTTT.

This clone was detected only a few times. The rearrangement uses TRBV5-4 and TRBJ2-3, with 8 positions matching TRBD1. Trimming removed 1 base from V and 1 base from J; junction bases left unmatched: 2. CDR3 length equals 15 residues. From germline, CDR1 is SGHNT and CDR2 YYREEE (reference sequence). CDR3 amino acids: CASSLRGQGTDTQYF. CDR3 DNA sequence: TGTGCCAGCAGCTTGAGGGGACAGGGCACAGATACGCAGTATTTT.

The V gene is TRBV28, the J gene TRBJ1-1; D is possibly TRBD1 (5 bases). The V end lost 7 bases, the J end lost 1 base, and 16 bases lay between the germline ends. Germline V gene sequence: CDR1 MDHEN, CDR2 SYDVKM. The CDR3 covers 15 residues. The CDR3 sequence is CASTPGGASNTEAFF. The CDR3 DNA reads TGTGCCAGCACCCCCGGGGGAGCATCGAACACTGAAGCTTTCTTT.

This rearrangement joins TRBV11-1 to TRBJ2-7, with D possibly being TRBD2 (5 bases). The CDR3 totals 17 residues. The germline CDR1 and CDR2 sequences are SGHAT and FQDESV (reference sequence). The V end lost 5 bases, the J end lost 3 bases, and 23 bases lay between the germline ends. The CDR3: CASSKPHGLPGVYEQYF. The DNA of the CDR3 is TGTGCCAGCAGCAAGCCCCATGGACTCCCGGGTGTCTACGAGCAGTACTTC.

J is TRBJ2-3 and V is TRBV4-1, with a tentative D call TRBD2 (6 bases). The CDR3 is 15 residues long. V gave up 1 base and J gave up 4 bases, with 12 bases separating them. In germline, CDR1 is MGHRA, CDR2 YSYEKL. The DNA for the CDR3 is TGCGCCAGCAGCCAAGCCCAGGAGGGTGCAGATACGCAGTATTTT. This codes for CASSQAQEGADTQYF.

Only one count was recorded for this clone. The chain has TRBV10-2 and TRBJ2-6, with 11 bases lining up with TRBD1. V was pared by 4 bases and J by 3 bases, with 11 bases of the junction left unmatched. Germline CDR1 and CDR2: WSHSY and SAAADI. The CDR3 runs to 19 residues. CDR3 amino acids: CASSGPPGQGVFGANVLTF. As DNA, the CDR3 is TGCGCCAGCAGTGGGCCGCCGGGACAGGGGGTATTTGGGGCCAACGTCCTGACTTTC.